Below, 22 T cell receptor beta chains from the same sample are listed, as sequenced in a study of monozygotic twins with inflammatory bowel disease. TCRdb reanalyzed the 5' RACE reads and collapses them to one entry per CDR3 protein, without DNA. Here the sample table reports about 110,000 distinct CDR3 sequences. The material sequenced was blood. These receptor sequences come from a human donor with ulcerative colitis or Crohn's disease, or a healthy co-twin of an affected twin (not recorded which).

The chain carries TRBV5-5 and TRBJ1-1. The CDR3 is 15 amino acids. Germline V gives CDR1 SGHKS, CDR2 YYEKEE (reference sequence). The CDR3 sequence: CASSLERFANTEAFF.

This CDR3 is CASSLRGDHEQYF. This chain joins TRBV7-8 and TRBJ2-7; as DNA is missing, the TRBD1 call by TCRdb cannot be tested. This CDR3 has 13 amino acids. Germline V gene data show CDR1 as SGHVS and CDR2 as FQNEAQ.

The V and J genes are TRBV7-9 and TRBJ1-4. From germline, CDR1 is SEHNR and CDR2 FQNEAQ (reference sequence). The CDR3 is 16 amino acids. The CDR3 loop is CASSLNFRSGNEKLFF.

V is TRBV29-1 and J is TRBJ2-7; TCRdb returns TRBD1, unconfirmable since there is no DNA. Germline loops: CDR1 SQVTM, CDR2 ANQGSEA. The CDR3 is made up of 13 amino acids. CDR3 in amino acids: CSVVDSLTYEQYF.

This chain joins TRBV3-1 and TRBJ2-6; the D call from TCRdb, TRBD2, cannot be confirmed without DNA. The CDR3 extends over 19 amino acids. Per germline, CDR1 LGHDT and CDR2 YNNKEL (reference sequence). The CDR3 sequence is CASSQDRWGPEGGANVLTF.

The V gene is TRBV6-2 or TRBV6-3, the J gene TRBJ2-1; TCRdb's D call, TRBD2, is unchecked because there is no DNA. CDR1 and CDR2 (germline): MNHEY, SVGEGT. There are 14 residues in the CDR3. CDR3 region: CASSLTADTDEQFF.

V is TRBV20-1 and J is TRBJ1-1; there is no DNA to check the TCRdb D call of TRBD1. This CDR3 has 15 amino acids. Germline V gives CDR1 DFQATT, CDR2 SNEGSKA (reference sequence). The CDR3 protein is CSARSLGDPNTEAFF.

The CDR3 protein is CASSLAQAGYTEAFF. J is TRBJ1-1 and V is TRBV5-1. CDR3 length equals 15 residues. Germline CDR1 and CDR2: SGHRS and YFSETQ.

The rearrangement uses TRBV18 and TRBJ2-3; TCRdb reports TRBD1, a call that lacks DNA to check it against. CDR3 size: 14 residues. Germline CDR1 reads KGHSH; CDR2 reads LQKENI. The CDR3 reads CASSSRGRTDTQYF.

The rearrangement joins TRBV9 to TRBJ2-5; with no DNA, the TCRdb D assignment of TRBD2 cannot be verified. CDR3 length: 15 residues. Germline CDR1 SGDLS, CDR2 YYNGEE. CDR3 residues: CASSRGLADQETQYF.

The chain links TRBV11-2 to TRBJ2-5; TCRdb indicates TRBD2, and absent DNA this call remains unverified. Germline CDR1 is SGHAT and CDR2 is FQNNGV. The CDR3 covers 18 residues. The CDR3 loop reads CASSPAPGLAGREETQYF.

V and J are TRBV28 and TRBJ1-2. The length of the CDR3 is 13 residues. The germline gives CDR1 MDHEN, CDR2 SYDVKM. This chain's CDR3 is CASSLWTVNGYTF.

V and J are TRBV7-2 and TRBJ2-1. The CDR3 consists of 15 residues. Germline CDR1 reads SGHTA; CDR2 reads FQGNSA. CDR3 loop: CASSPDLGSYNEQFF.

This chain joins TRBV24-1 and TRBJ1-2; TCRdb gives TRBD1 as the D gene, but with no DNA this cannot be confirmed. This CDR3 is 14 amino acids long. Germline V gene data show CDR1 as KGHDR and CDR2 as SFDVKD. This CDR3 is CATSDYDSGYGYTF.

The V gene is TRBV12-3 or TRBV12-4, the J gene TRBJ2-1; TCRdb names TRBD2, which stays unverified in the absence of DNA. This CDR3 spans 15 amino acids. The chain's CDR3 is CASSGLAGVSNEQFF.

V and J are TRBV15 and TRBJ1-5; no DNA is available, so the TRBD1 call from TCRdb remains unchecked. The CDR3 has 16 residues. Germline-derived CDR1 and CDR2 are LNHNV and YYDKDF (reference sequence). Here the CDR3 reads CATSRSLTGDGQPQHF. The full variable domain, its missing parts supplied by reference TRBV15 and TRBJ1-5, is DAMVIQNPRYQVTQFGKPVTLSCSQTLNHNVMYWYQQKSSQAPKLLFHYYDKDFNNEADTPDNFQSRRPNTSFCFLDIRSPGLGDTAMYLCATSRSLTGDGQPQHFGDGTRLSIL.

The CDR3 reads CASSFPAGSYGYTF. The chain links TRBV5-6 to TRBJ1-2; there is no DNA to check the TCRdb D call of TRBD1. The germline gives CDR1 SGHDT, CDR2 YYEEEE. The CDR3 has 14 amino acids.

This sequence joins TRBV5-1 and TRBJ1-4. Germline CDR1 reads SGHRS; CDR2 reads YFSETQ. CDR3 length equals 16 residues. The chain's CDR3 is CASSLRQAATNEKLFF.

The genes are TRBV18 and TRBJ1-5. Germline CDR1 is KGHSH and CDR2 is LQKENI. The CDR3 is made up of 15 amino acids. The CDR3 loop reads CASSSSGGNDQPQHF. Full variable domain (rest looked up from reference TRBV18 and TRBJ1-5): NAGVMQNPRHLVRRRGQEARLRCSPMKGHSHVYWYRQLPEEGLKFMVYLQKENIIDESGMPKERFSAEFPKEGPSILRIQQVVRGDSAAYFCASSSSGGNDQPQHFGDGTRLSIL.

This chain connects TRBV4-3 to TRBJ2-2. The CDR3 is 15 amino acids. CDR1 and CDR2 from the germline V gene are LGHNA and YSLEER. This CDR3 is CASSPWLARPGELFF.

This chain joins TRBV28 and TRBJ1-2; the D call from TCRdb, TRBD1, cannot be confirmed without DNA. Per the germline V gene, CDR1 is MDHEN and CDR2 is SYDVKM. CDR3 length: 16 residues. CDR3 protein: CASSPGGQAHVYGYTF.

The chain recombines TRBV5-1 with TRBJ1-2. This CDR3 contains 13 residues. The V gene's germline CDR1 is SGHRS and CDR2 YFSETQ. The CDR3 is CASSLAGSGGYTF.